This T cell receptor beta chain was retrieved from a study of shared clonotypes between healthy human individuals. Notes on the study in general: The rarefaction results pointed to incomplete sorted-subset sequencing despite large depth. The diversity represented, both genetic and in exposure history, was limited by few donors.

This CDR3 region has 16 residues. CDR1 and CDR2 from the germline V gene are SGHRS and YFSETQ. Trimming shortened V by 4 bases and J by 4 bases, and 17 bases separated the two germline ends. This clone showed up just once. The antigen is unknown. The table came from immunoSEQ multiplex PCR; TCRdb's copy has only in-frame clones and leaves some out. The sample gives some 2.4 million clones, roughly 93% of which show up once; 0.36% is in the top ten. Sample: naive CD4+ T cells from PBMCs. Subset noted: CD45RA+ positively selected. V is TRBV5-1 and J is TRBJ1-4; D uncertain. This clonotype originated in a young man in good health. Some clones in this sample may be carry-over from other donors' samples. As DNA, the CDR3 is TGCGCCAGCAGCCGCGCAAGAGGGAGAGATAATGAAAAACTGTTTTTT. Its translation is CASSRARGRDNEKLFF.